This entry describes one T cell receptor beta chain. The sample originates from a study of T cell changes during pregnancy in multiple sclerosis. The protocol was immunoSEQ multiplex PCR, while the TCRdb copy is restricted to in-frame clones and leaves out a portion. The sample lists about 57,000 clones, just over 90% occurring once. CDR3 length: 14 residues. V was cut by 8 bases and J by 0 bases, with 13 bases left in between. Germline CDR1 is LNHNV and CDR2 is YYDKDF (reference sequence). The sample in question was peripheral blood, obtained in the first trimester of pregnancy. This clonotype originated in a female donor in good health, enrolled as a control in a pregnancy study. V gene TRBV15 combines with J gene TRBJ1-1; D perhaps matches TRBD1 (6 bases). As DNA, the CDR3 is TGTGCCACCCGGGGGGCGGGAATGAACACTGAAGCTTTCTTT. Protein: CATRGAGMNTEAFF.